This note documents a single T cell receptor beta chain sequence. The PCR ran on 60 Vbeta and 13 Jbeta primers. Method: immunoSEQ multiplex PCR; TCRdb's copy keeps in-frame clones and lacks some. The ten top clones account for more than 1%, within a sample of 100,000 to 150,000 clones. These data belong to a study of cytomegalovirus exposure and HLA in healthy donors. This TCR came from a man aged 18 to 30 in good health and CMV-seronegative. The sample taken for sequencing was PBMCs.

CDR3 sequence (DNA): TGTGCCAGCAGCTTCAGGGATCACACAGATACGCAGTATTTT. Amino acids: CASSFRDHTDTQYF. This chain connects TRBV7-2 to TRBJ2-3; TRBD1 is a possible D gene (5 bases). Per the germline V gene, CDR1 is SGHTA and CDR2 is FQGNSA. Trimming shortened V by 3 bases and J by 2 bases, and 9 bases separated the two germline ends. CDR3 size: 14 residues.